The table lists the clone carrying this T cell receptor (beta chain) with many counts. The antigen is unknown. The CDR3 is 14 residues long. V shed 5 bases and J shed 0 bases, with 7 bases lying between them. The authors ran a second PCR of about 6 to 11 cycles using a sample-barcoded 5' primer and a J-beta primer mix. Each cDNA molecule was tagged by a template-switch adaptor that had 12 random nucleotides. Each CDR3 protein gets one entry after TCRdb re-called the 5' RACE reads with MiXCR. The repertoire holds 600,000 to 850,000 distinct CDR3 sequences, with 25% as singletons. This entry is derived from a study of blood T cells in healthy people across ages. General study results and limits: Naive T cell percentage showed a strong correlation with the diversity of TCR beta. Lack of knowledge of donor CMV status possibly confounded expanded clonotype changes.

Another study also made use of these data, one on T cells of mothers and their children. That source adds: For cDNA synthesis, the complete extracted RNA was used (about 1.4 ug per 15 ul).

This clonotype was sampled from a boy aged 5-17 years in good health. Sequencing was carried out using blood. The chain recombines TRBV12-3 or TRBV12-4 with TRBJ2-2, with D perhaps matching TRBD2 (5 bases). The CDR3 sequence: CASSEGANTGELFF. The CDR3 DNA follows: TGTGCCAGCAGTGAGGGCGCGAACACCGGGGAGCTGTTTTTT.